This entry is about one TCR beta chain. Antigen unknown. The CD4+ fraction was divided into a CD45RA+ naive subset and a CD45RA-negative memory subset. The germline V gene has CDR1 LNHDA and CDR2 SQIVND (reference sequence). Trimming removed 6 bases from V and 0 bases from J, with 18 bases in between. This CDR3 region has 17 residues. The sample is drawn from a study of shared clonotypes between healthy human individuals. Notes on the study in general: Since donors were few, the genetic and exposure-history diversity represented was limited. Generally, naive subsets (rather than memory subsets) showed larger estimated richness.

Profiling relied on immunoSEQ multiplex PCR, and the TCRdb table lists in-frame clones only, not all of them. This sample has 2,500,000 or so clones, with 85% to 95% found just once. Sequencing was performed on naive CD4+ T cells sorted from blood. Subset: CD45RA+ positively selected. The chain carries TRBV19 and TRBJ1-5; possible D gene TRBD1, 6 bases. This TCR was recovered from a man aged 18 to 35 in good health. As DNA, the CDR3 is TGTGCCAGTAGCCGGGACGGGGGGCTGTATAGCAATCAGCCCCAGCATTTT. Translating it yields CASSRDGGLYSNQPQHF.